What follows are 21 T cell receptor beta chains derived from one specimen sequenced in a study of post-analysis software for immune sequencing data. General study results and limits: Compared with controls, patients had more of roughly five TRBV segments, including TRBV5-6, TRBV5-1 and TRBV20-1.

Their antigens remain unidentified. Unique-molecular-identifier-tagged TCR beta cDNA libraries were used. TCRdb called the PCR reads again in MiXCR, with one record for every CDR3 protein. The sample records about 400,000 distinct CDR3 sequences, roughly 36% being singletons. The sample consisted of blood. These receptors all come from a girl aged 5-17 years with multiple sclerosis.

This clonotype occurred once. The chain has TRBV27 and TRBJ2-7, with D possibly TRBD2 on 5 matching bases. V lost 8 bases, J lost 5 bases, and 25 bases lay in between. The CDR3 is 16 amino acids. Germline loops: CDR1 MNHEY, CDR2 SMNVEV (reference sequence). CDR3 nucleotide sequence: TGTGCCAGCCGATCCCCTGTTAAGCGCGGGTTCCACGAGCAGTACTTC. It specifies CASRSPVKRGFHEQYF.

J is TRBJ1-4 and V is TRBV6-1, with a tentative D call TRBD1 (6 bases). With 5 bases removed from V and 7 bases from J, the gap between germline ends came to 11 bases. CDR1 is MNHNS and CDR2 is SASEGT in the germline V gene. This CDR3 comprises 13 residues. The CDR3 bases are TGTGCCAGCAGTCAGGACAGCTTTGAAAAACTGTTTTTT. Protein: CASSQDSFEKLFF.

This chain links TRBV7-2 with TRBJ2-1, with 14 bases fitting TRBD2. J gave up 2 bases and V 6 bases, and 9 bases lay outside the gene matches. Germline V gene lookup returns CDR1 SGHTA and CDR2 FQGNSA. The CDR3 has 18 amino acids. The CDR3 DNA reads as TGTGCCAGCAGTTCTAGACTAGCGGGGGGGCTCACCTACAATGAGCAGTTCTTC. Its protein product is CASSSRLAGGLTYNEQFF.

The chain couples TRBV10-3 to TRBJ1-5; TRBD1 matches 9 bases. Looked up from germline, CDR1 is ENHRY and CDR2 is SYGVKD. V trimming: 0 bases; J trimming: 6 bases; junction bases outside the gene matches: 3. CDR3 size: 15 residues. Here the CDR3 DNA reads TGTGCCATCAGTGAGTCGGGACAGGGTAGTCAGCCCCAGCATTTT. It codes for CAISESGQGSQPQHF.

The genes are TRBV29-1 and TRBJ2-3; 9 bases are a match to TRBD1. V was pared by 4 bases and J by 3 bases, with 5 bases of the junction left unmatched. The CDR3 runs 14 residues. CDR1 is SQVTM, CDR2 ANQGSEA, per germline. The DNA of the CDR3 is TGCAGCGTTGGGGATGGACAGGGGACAGATACGCAGTATTTT. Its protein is CSVGDGQGTDTQYF.

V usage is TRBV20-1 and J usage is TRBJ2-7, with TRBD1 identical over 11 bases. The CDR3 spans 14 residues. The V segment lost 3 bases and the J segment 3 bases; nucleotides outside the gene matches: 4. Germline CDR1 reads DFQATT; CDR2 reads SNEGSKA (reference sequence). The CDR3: CSARTGTGGYEQYF. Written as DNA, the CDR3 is TGCAGTGCTAGGACCGGGACAGGGGGCTACGAGCAGTACTTC.

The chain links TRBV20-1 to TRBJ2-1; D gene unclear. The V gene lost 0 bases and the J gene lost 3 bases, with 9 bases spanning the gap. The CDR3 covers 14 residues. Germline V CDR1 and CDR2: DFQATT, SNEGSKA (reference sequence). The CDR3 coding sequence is TGCAGTGCTAGAGATCCCCGTGACTACAATGAGCAGTTCTTC. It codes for CSARDPRDYNEQFF.

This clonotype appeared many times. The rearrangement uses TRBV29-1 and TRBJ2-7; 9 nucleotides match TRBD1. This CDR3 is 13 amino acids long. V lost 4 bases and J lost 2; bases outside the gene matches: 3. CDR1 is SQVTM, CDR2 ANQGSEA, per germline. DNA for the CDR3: TGCAGCGTTGCCGGACAGGGGACCTACGAGCAGTACTTC. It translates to CSVAGQGTYEQYF.

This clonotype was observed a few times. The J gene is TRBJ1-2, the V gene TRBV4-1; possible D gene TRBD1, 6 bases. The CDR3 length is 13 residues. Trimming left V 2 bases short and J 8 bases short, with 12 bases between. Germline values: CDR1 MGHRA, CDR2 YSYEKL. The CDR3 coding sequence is TGCGCCAGCAGCCAACAACAGGGAGGCGGCTACACCTTC. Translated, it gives CASSQQQGGGYTF.

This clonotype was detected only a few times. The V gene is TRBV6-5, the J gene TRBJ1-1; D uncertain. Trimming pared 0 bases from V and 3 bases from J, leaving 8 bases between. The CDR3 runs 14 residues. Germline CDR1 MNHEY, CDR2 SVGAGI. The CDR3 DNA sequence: TGTGCCAGCAGTTACTCCGTCAGGTACACTGAAGCTTTCTTT. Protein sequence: CASSYSVRYTEAFF.

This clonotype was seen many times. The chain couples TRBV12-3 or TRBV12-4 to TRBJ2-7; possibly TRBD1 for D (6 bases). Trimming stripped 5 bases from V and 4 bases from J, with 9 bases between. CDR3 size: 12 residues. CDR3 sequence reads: CASSKGGYEQYF. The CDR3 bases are TGTGCCAGCAGTAAAGGGGGATACGAGCAGTACTTC.

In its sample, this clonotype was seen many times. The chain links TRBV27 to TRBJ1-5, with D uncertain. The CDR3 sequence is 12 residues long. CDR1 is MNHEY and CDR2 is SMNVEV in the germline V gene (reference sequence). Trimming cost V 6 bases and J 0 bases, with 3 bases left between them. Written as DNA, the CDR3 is TGTGCCAGCAGCTTTAGCAATCAGCCCCAGCATTTT. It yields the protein CASSFSNQPQHF.

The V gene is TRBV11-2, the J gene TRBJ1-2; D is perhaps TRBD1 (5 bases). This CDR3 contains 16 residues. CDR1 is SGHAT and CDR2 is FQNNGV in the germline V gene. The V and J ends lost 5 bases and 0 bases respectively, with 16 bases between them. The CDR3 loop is CASSPTFGTSNYGYTF. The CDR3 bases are TGTGCCAGCAGCCCTACGTTCGGGACGTCTAACTATGGCTACACCTTC. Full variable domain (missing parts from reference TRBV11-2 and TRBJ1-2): EAGVAQSPRYKIIEKRQSVAFWCNPISGHATLYWYQQILGQGPKLLIQFQNNGVVDDSQLPKDRFSAERLKGVDSTLKIQPAKLEDSAVYLCASSPTFGTSNYGYTFGSGTRLTVV.

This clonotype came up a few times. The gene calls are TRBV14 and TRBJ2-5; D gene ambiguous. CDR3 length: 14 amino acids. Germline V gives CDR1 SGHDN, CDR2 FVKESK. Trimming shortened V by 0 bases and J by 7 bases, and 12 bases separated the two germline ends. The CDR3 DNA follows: TGTGCCAGCAGCCAAGAGATCCGGGTTGGGACCCAGTACTTC. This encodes CASSQEIRVGTQYF.

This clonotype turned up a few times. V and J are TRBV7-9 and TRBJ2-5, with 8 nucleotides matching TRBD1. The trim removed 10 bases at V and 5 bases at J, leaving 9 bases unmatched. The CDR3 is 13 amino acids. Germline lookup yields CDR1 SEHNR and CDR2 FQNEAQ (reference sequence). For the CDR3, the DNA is TGTGCCATACGGGACAGGCCTCGGGAGACCCAGTACTTC. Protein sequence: CAIRDRPRETQYF. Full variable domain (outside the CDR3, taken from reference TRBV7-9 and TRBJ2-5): DTGVSQNPRHKITKRGQNVTFRCDPISEHNRLYWYRQTLGQGPEFLTYFQNEAQLEKSRLLSDRFSAERPKGSFSTLEIQRTEQGDSAMYLCAIRDRPRETQYFGPGTRLLVL.

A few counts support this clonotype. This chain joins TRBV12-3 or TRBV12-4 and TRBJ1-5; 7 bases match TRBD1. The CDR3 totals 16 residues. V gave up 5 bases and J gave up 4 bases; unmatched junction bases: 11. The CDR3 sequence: CASSHARTGVNQPQHF. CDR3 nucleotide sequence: TGTGCCAGCAGTCACGCCAGGACAGGAGTTAATCAGCCCCAGCATTTT.

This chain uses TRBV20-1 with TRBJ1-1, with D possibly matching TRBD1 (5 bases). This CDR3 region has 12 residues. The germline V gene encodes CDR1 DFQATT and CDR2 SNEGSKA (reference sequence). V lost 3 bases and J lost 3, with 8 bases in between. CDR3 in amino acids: CSARIRDTEAFF. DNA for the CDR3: TGCAGTGCTAGGATCAGGGACACTGAAGCTTTCTTT.

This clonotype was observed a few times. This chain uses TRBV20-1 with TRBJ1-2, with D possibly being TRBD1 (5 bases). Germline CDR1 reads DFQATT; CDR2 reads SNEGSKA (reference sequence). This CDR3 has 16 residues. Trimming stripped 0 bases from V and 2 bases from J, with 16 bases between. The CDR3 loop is CSARDLRDSGNYGYTF. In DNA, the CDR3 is TGCAGTGCTAGAGATTTGCGAGACAGCGGCAACTATGGCTACACCTTC.

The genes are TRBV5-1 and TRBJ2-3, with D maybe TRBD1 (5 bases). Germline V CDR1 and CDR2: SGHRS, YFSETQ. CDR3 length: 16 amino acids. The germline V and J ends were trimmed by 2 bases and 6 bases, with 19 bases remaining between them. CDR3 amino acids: CASSFRVGPQSDTQYF. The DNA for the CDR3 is TGCGCCAGCAGCTTCAGGGTTGGACCTCAGTCGGATACGCAGTATTTT. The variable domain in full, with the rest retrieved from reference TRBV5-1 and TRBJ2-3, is KAGVTQTPRYLIKTRGQQVTLSCSPISGHRSVSWYQQTPGQGLQFLFEYFSETQRNKGNFPGRFSGRQFSNSRSEMNVSTLELGDSALYLCASSFRVGPQSDTQYFGPGTRLTVL.

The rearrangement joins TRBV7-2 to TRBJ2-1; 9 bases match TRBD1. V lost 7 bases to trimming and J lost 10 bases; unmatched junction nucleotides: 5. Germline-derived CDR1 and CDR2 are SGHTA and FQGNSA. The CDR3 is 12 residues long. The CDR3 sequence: CASTRTGVEQFF. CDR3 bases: TGTGCCAGCACCAGGACAGGGGTCGAGCAGTTCTTC.

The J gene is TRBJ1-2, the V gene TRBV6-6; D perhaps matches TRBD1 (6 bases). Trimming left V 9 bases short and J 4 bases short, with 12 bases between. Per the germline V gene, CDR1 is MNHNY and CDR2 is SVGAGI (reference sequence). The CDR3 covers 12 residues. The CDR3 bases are TGTGCCAGTACAAGACAGGTCTATGGCTACACCTTC. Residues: CASTRQVYGYTF.